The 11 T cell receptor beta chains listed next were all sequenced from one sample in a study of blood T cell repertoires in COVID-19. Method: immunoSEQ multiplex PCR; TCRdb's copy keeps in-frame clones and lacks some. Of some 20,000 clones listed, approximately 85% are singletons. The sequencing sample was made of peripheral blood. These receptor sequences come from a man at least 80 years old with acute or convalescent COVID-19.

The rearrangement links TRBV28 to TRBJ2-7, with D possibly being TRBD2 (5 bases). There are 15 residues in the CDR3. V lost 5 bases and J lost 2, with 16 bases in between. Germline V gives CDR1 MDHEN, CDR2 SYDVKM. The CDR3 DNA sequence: TGTGCCAGCAGTCAGCCGGGAAAAATAACCTACGAGCAGTACTTC. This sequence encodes CASSQPGKITYEQYF.

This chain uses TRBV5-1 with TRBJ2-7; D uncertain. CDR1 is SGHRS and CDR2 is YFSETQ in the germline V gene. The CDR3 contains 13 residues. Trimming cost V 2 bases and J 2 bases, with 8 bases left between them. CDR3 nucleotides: TGCGCCAGCAGCTTCAGCGAGCCCTACGAGCAGTACTTC. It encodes CASSFSEPYEQYF.

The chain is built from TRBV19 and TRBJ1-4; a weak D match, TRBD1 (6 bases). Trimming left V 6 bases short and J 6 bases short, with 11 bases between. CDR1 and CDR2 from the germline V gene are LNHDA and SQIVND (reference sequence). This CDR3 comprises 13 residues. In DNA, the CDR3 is TGTGCCAGTAGAGAACAGGGCGATGAAAAACTGTTTTTT. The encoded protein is CASREQGDEKLFF.

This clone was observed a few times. The CDR3 sequence: CASSLGHRDTAKYGYTF. In nucleotides, the CDR3 is TGCGCCAGCAGCTTGGGTCACCGGGACACCGCGAAGTATGGCTACACCTTC. This chain joins TRBV5-1 and TRBJ1-2, with D possibly matching TRBD1 (6 bases). This CDR3 is built from 17 residues. Trimming stripped 0 bases from V and 5 bases from J, with 20 bases between. Per the germline V gene, CDR1 is SGHRS and CDR2 is YFSETQ.

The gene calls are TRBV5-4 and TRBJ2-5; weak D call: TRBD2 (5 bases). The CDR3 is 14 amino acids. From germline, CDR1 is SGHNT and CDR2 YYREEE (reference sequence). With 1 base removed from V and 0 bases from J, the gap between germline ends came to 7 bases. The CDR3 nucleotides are TGTGCCAGCAGCTTGCGAGGGAACCAAGAGACCCAGTACTTC. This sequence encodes CASSLRGNQETQYF.

CDR3 in DNA: TGCAGCGGGAGCGGCTTGGGTCCGGCCACTGAAGCTTTCTTT. Its protein is CSGSGLGPATEAFF. The V gene is TRBV29-1, the J gene TRBJ1-1; the D is unclear. Looked up from germline, CDR1 is SQVTM and CDR2 is ANQGSEA. With 7 bases removed from V and 4 bases from J, the gap between germline ends came to 19 bases. The CDR3 runs 14 residues.

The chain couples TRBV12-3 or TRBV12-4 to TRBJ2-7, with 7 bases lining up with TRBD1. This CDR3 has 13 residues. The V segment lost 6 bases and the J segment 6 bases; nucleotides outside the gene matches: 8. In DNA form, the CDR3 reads TGTGCCAGCAGACAGGGACAGTTCGGCGAGCAGTACTTC. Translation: CASRQGQFGEQYF.

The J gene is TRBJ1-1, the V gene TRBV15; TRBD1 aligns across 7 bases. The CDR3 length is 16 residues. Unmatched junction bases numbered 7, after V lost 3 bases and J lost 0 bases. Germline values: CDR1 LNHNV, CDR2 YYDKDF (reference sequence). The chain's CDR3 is CATSSSPGQLNTEAFF. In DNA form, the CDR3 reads TGTGCCACCAGCAGTTCTCCGGGACAGCTGAACACTGAAGCTTTCTTT.

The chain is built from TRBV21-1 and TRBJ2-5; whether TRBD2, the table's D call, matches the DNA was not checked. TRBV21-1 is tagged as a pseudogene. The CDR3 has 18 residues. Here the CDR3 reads CASSKATIRRGFQETQYF. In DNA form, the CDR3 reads TGTGCCAGCAGCAAAGCGACAATCAGGCGGGGATTTCAAGAGACCCAGTACTTC.

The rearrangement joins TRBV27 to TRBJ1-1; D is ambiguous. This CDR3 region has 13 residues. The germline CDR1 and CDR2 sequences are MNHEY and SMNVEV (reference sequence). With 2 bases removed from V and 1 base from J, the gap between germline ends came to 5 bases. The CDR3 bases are TGTGCCAGCAGTTTAACGAGGAACACTGAAGCTTTCTTT. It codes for CASSLTRNTEAFF.

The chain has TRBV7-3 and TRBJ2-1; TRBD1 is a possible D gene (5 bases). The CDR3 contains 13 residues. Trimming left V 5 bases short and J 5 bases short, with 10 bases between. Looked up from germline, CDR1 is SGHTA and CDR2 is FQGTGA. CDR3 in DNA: TGTGCCAGCAGCAAGGGGTTCCACAATGAGCAGTTCTTC. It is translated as CASSKGFHNEQFF.